These 9 T cell receptor beta chains were all obtained from the same sample, sequenced in a study of lymphopenia after photon versus proton radiotherapy. TCRdb keeps only in-frame clones here, not all; method: immunoSEQ multiplex PCR. The repertoire holds around 33,000 clones, with roughly nine tenths as singletons. The sequencing used peripheral blood, collected from a patient treated with proton-based radiotherapy. The receptors stem from a woman aged 70-85 years with pancreatic cancer. Some clones in this sample may be carry-over from other donors' samples.

J is TRBJ1-1 and V is TRBV7-2; D gene unclear. Germline CDR1 reads SGHTA; CDR2 reads FQGNSA. The CDR3 consists of 15 residues. Trimming took 5 bases from V and 1 from J, leaving 14 bases between them. The DNA for the CDR3 is TGTGCCAGCAGCATTAGCGCTTCCGGGAACACTGAAGCTTTCTTT. Its protein is CASSISASGNTEAFF.

This clone showed up just once. This chain links TRBV13 with TRBJ2-1, with 14 bases that match TRBD2. Unmatched junction bases numbered 14, after V lost 4 bases and J lost 6 bases. Germline CDR1 and CDR2: PRHDT and FYEKMQ (reference sequence). The CDR3 is 19 amino acids. The CDR3 nucleotides read TGTGCCAGCAGCTCCTACTCCGGGACTAGCGGGAGAGGGTTCAATGAGCAGTTCTTC. Translation gives CASSSYSGTSGRGFNEQFF.

CDR3 region: CASSLGLAGGDEQYF. CDR3 DNA sequence: TGCGCCAGCAGCTTGGGACTAGCGGGAGGGGACGAGCAGTACTTC. V usage is TRBV5-1 and J usage is TRBJ2-7, with 14 positions matching TRBD2. Germline CDR1 and CDR2: SGHRS and YFSETQ. The trim removed 0 bases at V and 5 bases at J, leaving 1 base unmatched. CDR3 length: 15 amino acids.

The gene calls are TRBV30 and TRBJ2-6; no clear D gene. Germline V gene data show CDR1 as GTSNPN and CDR2 as SVGIG (reference sequence). V lost 0 bases to trimming and J lost 3 bases, with 6 bases between them. The CDR3 consists of 14 residues. The CDR3: CAWSVRGGANVLTF. The CDR3 nucleotides read TGTGCCTGGAGTGTGCGAGGTGGGGCCAACGTCCTGACTTTC. Variable domain in full (rest from reference TRBV30 and TRBJ2-6): SQTIHQWPATLVQPVGSPLSLECTVEGTSNPNLYWYRQAAGRGLQLLFYSVGIGQISSEVPQNLSASRPQDRQFILSSKKLLLSDSGFYLCAWSVRGGANVLTFGAGSRLTVL.

This chain uses TRBV6-5 with TRBJ2-7, with 9 bases that match TRBD1. J gave up 3 bases and V 0 bases, and 3 bases lay outside the gene matches. The germline CDR1 and CDR2 sequences are MNHEY and SVGAGI. The CDR3 is 15 residues long. In DNA, the CDR3 is TGTGCCAGCAGTTACTCATCGGGACAGGGCTACGAGCAGTACTTC. Translation gives CASSYSSGQGYEQYF.

The rearrangement links TRBV6-5 to TRBJ1-2, with TRBD1 matching over 8 bases. This CDR3 region has 14 residues. From germline, CDR1 is MNHEY and CDR2 SVGAGI. Losses at the gene ends were 6 bases for V and 7 bases for J; bases not matched to a gene: 10. CDR3 protein: CASSTGGGVGGYTF. As DNA, the CDR3 is TGTGCCAGCAGCACAGGGGGTGGGGTTGGTGGCTACACCTTC.

V gene TRBV30 combines with J gene TRBJ2-3; TRBD2 matches at 7 bases. Germline V CDR1 and CDR2: GTSNPN, SVGIG (reference sequence). CDR3 length equals 16 residues. The junction had 9 bases not matched to a gene; V was cut back by 2 bases and J by 1 base. The CDR3 nucleotides are TGTGCCTGGAGTAGGGGCGGGAGAACCGGCACAGATACGCAGTATTTT. It codes for CAWSRGGRTGTDTQYF.

V and J are TRBV10-3 and TRBJ1-2; TRBD1 is a possible D gene (6 bases). Trimming removed 1 base at V and 3 bases at J, with 12 bases between. This CDR3 region has 15 residues. Germline CDR1 is ENHRY and CDR2 is SYGVKD. CDR3 region: CAISELGGRDYGYTF. The CDR3 nucleotides are TGTGCCATCAGTGAGTTGGGGGGCCGCGACTATGGCTACACCTTC.

The V call is TRBV28, the J call TRBJ2-1; D is undetermined. Germline V gene sequence: CDR1 MDHEN, CDR2 SYDVKM. The CDR3 is made up of 11 amino acids. The germline V and J ends were trimmed by 4 bases and 8 bases, with 6 bases remaining between them. DNA for the CDR3: TGTGCCAGCAGTTCCTCCCATGAGCAGTTCTTC. Its translation is CASSSSHEQFF.